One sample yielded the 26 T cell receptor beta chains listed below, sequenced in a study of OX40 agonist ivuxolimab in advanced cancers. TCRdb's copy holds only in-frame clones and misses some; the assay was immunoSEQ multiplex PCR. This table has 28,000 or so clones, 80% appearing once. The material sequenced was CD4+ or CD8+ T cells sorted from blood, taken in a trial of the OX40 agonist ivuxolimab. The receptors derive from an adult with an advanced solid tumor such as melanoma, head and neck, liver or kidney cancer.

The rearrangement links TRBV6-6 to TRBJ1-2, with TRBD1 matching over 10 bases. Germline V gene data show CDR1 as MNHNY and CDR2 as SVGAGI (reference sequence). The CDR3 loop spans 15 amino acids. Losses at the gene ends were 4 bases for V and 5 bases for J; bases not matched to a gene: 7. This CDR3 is CASSSQGTGVYGYTF. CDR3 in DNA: TGTGCCAGCAGTTCCCAGGGGACAGGGGTTTATGGCTACACCTTC.

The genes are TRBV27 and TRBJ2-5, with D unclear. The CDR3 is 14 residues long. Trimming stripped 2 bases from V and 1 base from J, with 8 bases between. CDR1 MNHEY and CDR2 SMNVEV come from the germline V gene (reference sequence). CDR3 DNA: TGTGCCAGCAGTTTAGGACCGGGCCAAGAGACCCAGTACTTC. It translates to CASSLGPGQETQYF.

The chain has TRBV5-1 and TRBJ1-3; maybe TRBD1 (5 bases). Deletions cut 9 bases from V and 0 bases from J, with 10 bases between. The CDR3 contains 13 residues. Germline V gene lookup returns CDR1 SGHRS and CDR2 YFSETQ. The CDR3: CANPGSSGNTIYF. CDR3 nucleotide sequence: TGCGCCAACCCAGGGAGCTCTGGAAACACCATATATTTT. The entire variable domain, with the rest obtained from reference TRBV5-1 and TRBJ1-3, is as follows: KAGVTQTPRYLIKTRGQQVTLSCSPISGHRSVSWYQQTPGQGLQFLFEYFSETQRNKGNFPGRFSGRQFSNSRSEMNVSTLELGDSALYLCANPGSSGNTIYFGEGSWLTVV.

The CDR3 protein is CASSPESGQLNSPLHF. DNA of the CDR3: TGTGCCAGCAGTCCCGAATCGGGACAGCTGAATTCACCCCTCCACTTT. The chain carries TRBV27 and TRBJ1-6; 7 nucleotides line up with TRBD1. From germline, CDR1 is MNHEY and CDR2 SMNVEV (reference sequence). The CDR3 loop spans 16 amino acids. After removal of 5 bases from V and 7 bases from J, the junction contained 11 bases not matched to a gene.

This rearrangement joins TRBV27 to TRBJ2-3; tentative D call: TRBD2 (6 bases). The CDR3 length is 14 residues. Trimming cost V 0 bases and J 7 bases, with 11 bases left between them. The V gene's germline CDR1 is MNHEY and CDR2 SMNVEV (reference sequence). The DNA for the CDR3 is TGTGCCAGCAGTTTATCGGGGGGTCCTTATACGCAGTATTTT. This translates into CASSLSGGPYTQYF.

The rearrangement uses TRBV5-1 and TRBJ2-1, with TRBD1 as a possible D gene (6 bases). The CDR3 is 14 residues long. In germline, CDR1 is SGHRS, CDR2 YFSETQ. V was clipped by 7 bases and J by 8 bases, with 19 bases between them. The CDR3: CASGLQGSGDEQFF. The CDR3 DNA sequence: TGCGCCAGCGGCCTCCAGGGGTCCGGGGATGAGCAGTTCTTC.

CDR3 coding DNA: TGTGCCAGCAGCTTGGATCGGGCGGGGGCGAGCTACAATGAGCAGTTCTTC. Encoded protein: CASSLDRAGASYNEQFF. This chain links TRBV5-4 with TRBJ2-1; tentative D call: TRBD2 (7 bases). Germline V CDR1 and CDR2: SGHNT, YYREEE (reference sequence). The CDR3 spans 17 residues. Trimming stripped 0 bases from V and 3 bases from J, with 16 bases between.

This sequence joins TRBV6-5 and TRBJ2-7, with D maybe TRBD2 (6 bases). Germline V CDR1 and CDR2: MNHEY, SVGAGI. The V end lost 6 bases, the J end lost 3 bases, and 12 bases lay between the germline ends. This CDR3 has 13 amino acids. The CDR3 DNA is TGTGCCAGCAGGGCGGGAACCAGCTACGAGCAGTACTTC. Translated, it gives CASRAGTSYEQYF.

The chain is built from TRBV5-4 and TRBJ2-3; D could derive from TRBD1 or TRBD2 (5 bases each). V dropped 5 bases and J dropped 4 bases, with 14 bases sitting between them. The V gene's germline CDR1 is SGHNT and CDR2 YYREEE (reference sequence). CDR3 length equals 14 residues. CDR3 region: CASRTGTTSDTQYF. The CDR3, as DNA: TGTGCCAGCAGAACCGGGACCACCTCAGATACGCAGTATTTT.

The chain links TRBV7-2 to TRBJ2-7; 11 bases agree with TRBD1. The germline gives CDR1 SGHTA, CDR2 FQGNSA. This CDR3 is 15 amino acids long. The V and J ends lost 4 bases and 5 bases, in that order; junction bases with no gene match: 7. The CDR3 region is CASSSLGQGADEQYF. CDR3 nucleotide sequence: TGTGCCAGCAGCTCGCTTGGACAGGGGGCAGACGAGCAGTACTTC.

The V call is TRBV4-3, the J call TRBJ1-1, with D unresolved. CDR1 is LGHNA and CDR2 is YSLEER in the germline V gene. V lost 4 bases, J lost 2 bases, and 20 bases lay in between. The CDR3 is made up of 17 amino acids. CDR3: CASSPGKGRQVNTEAFF. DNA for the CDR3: TGCGCCAGCAGCCCGGGGAAGGGTCGGCAGGTTAACACTGAAGCTTTCTTT.

The CDR3 is CASSLPTTYNEQFF. The CDR3 DNA reads as TGTGCCAGCAGCTTGCCGACAACCTACAATGAGCAGTTCTTC. V usage is TRBV5-4 and J usage is TRBJ2-1; no firm D call. Per the germline V gene, CDR1 is SGHNT and CDR2 is YYREEE (reference sequence). The CDR3 covers 14 residues. Trimming pared 1 base from V and 2 bases from J, leaving 7 bases between.

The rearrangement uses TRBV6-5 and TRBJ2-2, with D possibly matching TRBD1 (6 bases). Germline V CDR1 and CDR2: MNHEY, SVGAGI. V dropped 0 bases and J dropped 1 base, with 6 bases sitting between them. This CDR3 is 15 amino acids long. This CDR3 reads CASSYSTGNTGELFF. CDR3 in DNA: TGTGCCAGCAGTTACTCGACAGGGAACACCGGGGAGCTGTTTTTT.

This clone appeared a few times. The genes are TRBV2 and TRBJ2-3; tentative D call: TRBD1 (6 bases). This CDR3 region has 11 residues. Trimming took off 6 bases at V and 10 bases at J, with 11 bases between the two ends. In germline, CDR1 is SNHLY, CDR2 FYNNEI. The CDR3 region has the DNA TGTGCCAGCAGCTGGGACAACGCGCAGTATTTT. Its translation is CASSWDNAQYF.

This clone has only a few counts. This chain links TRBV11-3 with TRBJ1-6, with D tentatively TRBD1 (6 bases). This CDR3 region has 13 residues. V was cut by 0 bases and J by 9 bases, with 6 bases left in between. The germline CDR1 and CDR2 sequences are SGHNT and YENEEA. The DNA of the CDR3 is TGTGCCAGCAGCTTAGAAGGGGGTTCACCCCTCCACTTT. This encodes CASSLEGGSPLHF.

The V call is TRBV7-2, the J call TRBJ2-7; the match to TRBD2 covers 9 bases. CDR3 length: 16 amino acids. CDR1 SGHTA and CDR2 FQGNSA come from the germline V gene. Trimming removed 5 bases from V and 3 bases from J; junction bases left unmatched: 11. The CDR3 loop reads CASSQARLAANYEQYF. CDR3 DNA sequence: TGTGCCAGCAGCCAGGCGAGACTAGCGGCTAACTACGAGCAGTACTTC.

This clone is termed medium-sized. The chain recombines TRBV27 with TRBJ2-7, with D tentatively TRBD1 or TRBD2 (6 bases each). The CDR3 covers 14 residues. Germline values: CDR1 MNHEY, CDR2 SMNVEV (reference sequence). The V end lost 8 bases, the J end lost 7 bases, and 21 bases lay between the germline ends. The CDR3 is CASWPGAGLGEQYF. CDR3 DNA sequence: TGTGCCAGCTGGCCGGGGGCGGGCCTAGGGGAGCAGTACTTC.

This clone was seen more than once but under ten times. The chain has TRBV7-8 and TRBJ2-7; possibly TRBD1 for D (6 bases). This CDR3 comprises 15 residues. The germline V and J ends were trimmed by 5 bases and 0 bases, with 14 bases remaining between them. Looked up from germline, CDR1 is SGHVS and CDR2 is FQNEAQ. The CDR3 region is CASSPPRGSSYEQYF. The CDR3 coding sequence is TGTGCCAGCAGCCCCCCGAGGGGGAGCTCCTACGAGCAGTACTTC.

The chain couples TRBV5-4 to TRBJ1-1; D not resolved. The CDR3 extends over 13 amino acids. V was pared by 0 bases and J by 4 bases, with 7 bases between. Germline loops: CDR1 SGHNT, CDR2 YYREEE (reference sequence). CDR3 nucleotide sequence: TGTGCCAGCAGCTTGGGGGAGGCCACTGAAGCTTTCTTT. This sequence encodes CASSLGEATEAFF.

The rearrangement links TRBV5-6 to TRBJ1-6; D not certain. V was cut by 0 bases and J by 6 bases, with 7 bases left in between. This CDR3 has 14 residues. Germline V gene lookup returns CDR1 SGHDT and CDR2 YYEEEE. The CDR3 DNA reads TGTGCCAGCAGCTTGGAACGGAGTAATTCACCCCTCCACTTT. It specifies CASSLERSNSPLHF.

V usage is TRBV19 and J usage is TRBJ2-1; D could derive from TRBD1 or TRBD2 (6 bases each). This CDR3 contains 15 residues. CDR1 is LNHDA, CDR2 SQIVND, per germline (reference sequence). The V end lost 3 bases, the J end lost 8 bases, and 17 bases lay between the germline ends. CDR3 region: CASSIGGGPGDEQFF. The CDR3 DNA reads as TGTGCCAGTAGTATTGGTGGGGGGCCGGGGGATGAGCAGTTCTTC.

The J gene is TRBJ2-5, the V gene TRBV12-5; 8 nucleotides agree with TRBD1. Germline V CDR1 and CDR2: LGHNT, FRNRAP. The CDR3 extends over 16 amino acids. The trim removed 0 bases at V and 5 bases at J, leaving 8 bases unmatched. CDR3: CASGLVRLDRAETQYF. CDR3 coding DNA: TGTGCTAGTGGTTTGGTTAGACTGGACAGGGCCGAGACCCAGTACTTC.

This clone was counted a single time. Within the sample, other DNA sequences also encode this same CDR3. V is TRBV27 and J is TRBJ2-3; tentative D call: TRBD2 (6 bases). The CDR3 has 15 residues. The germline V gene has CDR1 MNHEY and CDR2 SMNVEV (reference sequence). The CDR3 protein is CATSIGVGTSDTQYF. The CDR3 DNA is TGTGCTACTAGCATTGGGGTGGGGACTTCAGATACGCAGTATTTT.

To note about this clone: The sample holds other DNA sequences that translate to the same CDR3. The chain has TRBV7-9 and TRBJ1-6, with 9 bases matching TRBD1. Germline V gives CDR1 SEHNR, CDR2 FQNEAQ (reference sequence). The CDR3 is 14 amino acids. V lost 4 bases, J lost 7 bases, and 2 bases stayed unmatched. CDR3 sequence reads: CASSSGQGNSPLHF. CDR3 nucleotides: TGTGCCAGCAGCTCCGGACAGGGGAATTCACCCCTCCACTTT.

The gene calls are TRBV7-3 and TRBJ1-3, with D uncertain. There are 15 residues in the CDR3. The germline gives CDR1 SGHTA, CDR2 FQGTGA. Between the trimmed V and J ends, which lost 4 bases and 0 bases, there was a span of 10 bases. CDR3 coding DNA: TGTGCCAGCAGCTCCGGGGTGGGCTCTGGAAACACCATATATTTT. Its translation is CASSSGVGSGNTIYF.

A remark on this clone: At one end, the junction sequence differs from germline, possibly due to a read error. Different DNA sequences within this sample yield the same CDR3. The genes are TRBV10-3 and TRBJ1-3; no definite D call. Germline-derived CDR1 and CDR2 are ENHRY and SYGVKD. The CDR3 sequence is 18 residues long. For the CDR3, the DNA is TGCGCCATCAGTGTGATCGGCCCAAAGCAGAGCTCTGGAAACACCATATATTTT. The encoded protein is CAISVIGPKQSSGNTIYF.